This T cell receptor (beta chain) was profiled in a study of technical replicates of blood from several donors. Repertoires were generated with immunoSEQ multiplex PCR, while TCRdb's copy carries only in-frame clones and drops some. Of approximately 75,000 clones detected, approximately 96% appear once; the ten largest clones hold approximately 0.18%. The length of the CDR3 is 17 residues. The germline CDR1 and CDR2 sequences are SGHNT and YYREEE (reference sequence). Trimming cost V 5 bases and J 5 bases; bases outside gene matches: 15. The source is a human donor in good health. This chain joins TRBV5-4 and TRBJ2-3; 9 positions match TRBD1. The sample was T cells isolated from PBMCs. Here the CDR3 DNA reads TGTGCCAGCAGGGCGAACCCACAGGGGGCGTGGCGAGATACGCAGTATTTT. Encoded protein: CASRANPQGAWRDTQYF.